This TCR beta chain was found in a study of blood T cell repertoires in COVID-19. On the study more broadly: Sites across the United States, Italy and Spain contributed samples from acute and convalescent COVID-19.

This clone has a single count. Trimming removed 3 bases from V and 0 bases from J, with 11 bases in between. Germline assignment: CDR1 DFQATT and CDR2 SNEGSKA (reference sequence). This CDR3 region has 14 residues. This table comes from immunoSEQ multiplex PCR, and its TCRdb copy is limited to in-frame clones, with some not included. The sample consists of 150,000 to 200,000 clones, nearly 90% of them appearing once. Sample: peripheral blood. The clonotype originates from a man younger than 35 who had recovered from COVID-19. The chain employs TRBV20-1 and TRBJ1-2; D is undetermined. CDR3 residues: CSASVRQTNYGYTF. CDR3 in DNA: TGCAGTGCTAGTGTACGACAAACTAACTATGGCTACACCTTC.